The next 6 T cell receptor beta chains were all read from a single sample in a study of monozygotic twins with inflammatory bowel disease. TCRdb reworked the 5' RACE reads into one entry per CDR3 protein, no DNA. The table for this sample gives 150,000 to 200,000 distinct CDR3 sequences. The sequencing input was blood. Every receptor here comes from a human donor with ulcerative colitis or Crohn's disease, or a healthy co-twin of an affected twin (not recorded which).

This rearrangement joins TRBV7-3 to TRBJ2-3. CDR1 SGHTA and CDR2 FQGTGA come from the germline V gene. The CDR3 consists of 14 residues. CDR3 amino acids: CASSLAGSTDTQYF.

The J gene is TRBJ1-3, the V gene TRBV5-1; TCRdb indicates TRBD1, and absent DNA this call remains unverified. The CDR3 spans 14 residues. Germline V gene data show CDR1 as SGHRS and CDR2 as YFSETQ. Here the CDR3 reads CASSGGQPGNTIYF. The variable domain in full, with the rest retrieved from reference TRBV5-1 and TRBJ1-3, is KAGVTQTPRYLIKTRGQQVTLSCSPISGHRSVSWYQQTPGQGLQFLFEYFSETQRNKGNFPGRFSGRQFSNSRSEMNVSTLELGDSALYLCASSGGQPGNTIYFGEGSWLTVV.

The genes are TRBV4-1 and TRBJ2-7; TCRdb selects TRBD2, and the lack of DNA leaves this call unchecked. CDR1 is MGHRA, CDR2 YSYEKL, per germline. The CDR3 has 18 amino acids. The CDR3 loop reads CASSQGRPGTSGSYEQYF.

The V and J genes are TRBV19 and TRBJ2-6; lacking DNA, the TRBD2 call made by TCRdb goes unchecked. This CDR3 comprises 16 residues. CDR1 LNHDA and CDR2 SQIVND come from the germline V gene (reference sequence). CDR3 sequence reads: CASSALLSSGANVLTF.

J is TRBJ2-1 and V is TRBV20-1; TCRdb calls TRBD1, which cannot be checked without DNA. Germline CDR1 DFQATT, CDR2 SNEGSKA (reference sequence). This CDR3 comprises 15 residues. CDR3 sequence reads: CSATSPSVTYNEQFF.

V gene TRBV11-2 combines with J gene TRBJ1-1. Germline CDR1 is SGHAT and CDR2 is FQNNGV. This CDR3 has 13 amino acids. The CDR3 loop is CASSRRLGTEAFF.